This note documents a single TCR beta chain sequence. Its antigen is not known. TCRdb fed the 5' RACE reads into MiXCR, producing one record per CDR3 protein. The table includes hundreds of thousands of distinct CDR3 sequences, approximately 12% detected once. This entry belongs to a study of CD8 T cells in ankylosing spondylitis. Trimming took off 7 bases at V and 6 bases at J, with 12 bases between the two ends. The CDR3 consists of 12 residues. CDR1 and CDR2 (germline): DFQATT, SNEGSKA (reference sequence). Findings and limits, study-wide: Several highly homologous variants formed a TCR beta motif that appeared characteristic of ankylosing spondylitis blood. There was reportedly significant enrichment of clones that were disease-linked in matched ankylosing spondylitis synovial fluid. In the blood and synovial fluid of reactive arthritis, some motif variants had been previously reported.

The sequenced sample was blood, either unsorted or a sorted T cell fraction (not recorded which). The TCR sequence derives from a male donor with ankylosing spondylitis. The chain recombines TRBV20-1 with TRBJ1-4; D may be TRBD1 (5 bases). The CDR3 sequence: CSGRRGDEKLFF. The CDR3 region has the DNA TGCAGTGGGCGGCGAGGGGATGAAAAACTGTTTTTT.